A selection of T cell receptor beta chains follows, all from one sample in a study of T cells after yellow fever vaccination. In TCRdb, the 5' RACE reads were re-called with MiXCR into one record per CDR3 protein. The profile covers hundreds of thousands of distinct CDR3 sequences, with approximately 12% appearing a single time and about 14% taken by the ten largest. The specimen was PBMCs, collected on the day of the yellow fever booster vaccination. These receptors originate from a man under 40 who received the YFV17D yellow fever vaccine. CDR3s include the opening cysteine and the closing phenylalanine or tryptophan. A D gene is named only where the DNA matches it firmly. Only part of the rows carry a size: once, few, many, or a class if the clone is expanded.

j_call,clone_size,v_call,cdr3_length,d_call,cdr3_aa,cdr3_nt
TRBJ1-4,-,TRBV5-1,15,TRBD1,CASSGGQGASEKLFF,TGCGCCAGCAGCGGAGGACAGGGGGCTTCGGAAAAACTGTTTTTT
TRBJ2-1,-,TRBV29-1,13,TRBD2,CSVGTSGYNEQFF,TGCAGCGTTGGGACTAGCGGCTACAATGAGCAGTTCTTC
TRBJ1-2,many,TRBV12-3/TRBV12-4,11,-,CASSPQGSYTF,TGTGCCAGTTCTCCTCAGGGTAGCTACACCTTC
TRBJ2-7,-,TRBV5-1,16,-,CASSTDRDSEDYEQYF,TGCGCCAGCAGCACAGACCGGGACTCCGAAGACTACGAGCAGTACTTC
TRBJ2-4,-,TRBV7-2,14,-,CASSSARGENIQYF,TGTGCCAGCAGCTCCGCGAGGGGCGAAAACATTCAGTACTTC
TRBJ1-5,few,TRBV27,17,TRBD1,CASRKSGTANSNQPQHF,TGTGCCAGCAGAAAGAGCGGGACAGCAAATAGCAATCAGCCCCAGCATTTT
TRBJ2-1,few,TRBV5-6,18,TRBD2,CASSFSLAGVRIYNEQFF,TGTGCCAGCAGCTTTAGCCTAGCGGGAGTTCGAATCTACAATGAGCAGTTCTTC
TRBJ2-1,-,TRBV18,19,-,CASSPRPPGAPDATNEQFF,TGTGCCAGCTCACCCCGACCCCCCGGGGCGCCAGACGCTACCAATGAGCAGTTCTTC
TRBJ2-1,many,TRBV15,15,-,CATSRETGAGHEQFF,TGTGCCACCAGCAGAGAAACCGGGGCGGGCCATGAGCAGTTCTTC
TRBJ2-6,-,TRBV5-1,18,-,CASSSPLGSSSGANVLTF,TGCGCCAGCAGCTCGCCGCTAGGCTCGAGCTCTGGGGCCAACGTCCTGACTTTC
TRBJ2-7,-,TRBV6-1,16,TRBD1,CASSEAWTGVSYEQYF,TGTGCCAGCAGTGAGGCTTGGACAGGGGTATCCTACGAGCAGTACTTC
TRBJ2-7,many,TRBV6-5,15,TRBD1,CASSYSGTVSYEQYF,TGTGCCAGCAGTTACTCGGGGACAGTCTCCTACGAGCAGTACTTC
TRBJ2-7,few,TRBV11-1,15,-,CASSSTQGLSYEQYF,TGTGCCAGCAGTTCAACACAGGGCCTCTCCTACGAGCAGTACTTC
TRBJ1-3,-,TRBV5-8,17,TRBD1,CASSLARGQGSGNTIYF,TGTGCCAGCAGCCTGGCCCGGGGACAGGGTTCTGGAAACACCATATATTTT
TRBJ2-3,few,TRBV9,16,-,CASSNRIEGGGDTQYF,TGTGCCAGCAGCAACCGGATAGAGGGGGGGGGCGATACGCAGTATTTT
TRBJ1-4,few,TRBV5-1,16,-,CASSLGSIATNEKLFF,TGCGCCAGCAGCTTGGGCAGTATTGCAACTAATGAAAAACTGTTTTTT
TRBJ2-7,few,TRBV3-1,14,TRBD2,CASSPGLAPYGQYF,TGTGCCAGCAGCCCCGGACTAGCGCCCTACGGGCAGTACTTC
TRBJ1-5,-,TRBV11-3,15,TRBD1,CASSLETGGNQPQHF,TGTGCCAGCAGCTTAGAGACAGGGGGCAACCAGCCCCAGCATTTT
TRBJ1-4,few,TRBV18,14,TRBD1,CASSPPGQDEKLFF,TGTGCCAGCTCACCGCCGGGACAGGATGAAAAACTGTTTTTT
TRBJ2-2,-,TRBV28,20,-,CASTYRRGGGRTGNTGELFF,TGTGCCAGCACCTACCGACGGGGGGGTGGGCGGACAGGGAACACCGGGGAGCTGTTTTTT
TRBJ2-7,few,TRBV7-9,13,-,CVSTPNPYYEQYF,TGTGTTTCAACCCCCAACCCTTACTACGAGCAGTACTTC
TRBJ2-5,few,TRBV20-1,15,-,CSARRGLPPIETQYF,TGCAGTGCTAGAAGGGGCCTACCCCCTATAGAGACCCAGTACTTC
TRBJ2-7,-,TRBV7-2,15,-,CASSLSARGSYEQYF,TGTGCCAGCAGCTTGTCGGCGAGGGGGAGCTACGAGCAGTACTTC
TRBJ2-6,few,TRBV12-3/TRBV12-4,12,-,CASRPPANVLTF,TGTGCCAGCAGGCCACCGGCCAACGTCCTGACTTTC
TRBJ2-3,-,TRBV15,11,-,CATSREATQYF,TGTGCCACCAGCAGGGAGGCTACGCAGTATTTT
TRBJ2-7,-,TRBV5-1,15,-,CASKPLGSGLYGQYF,TGCGCCAGCAAGCCCTTAGGTAGCGGCCTATACGGGCAGTACTTC
TRBJ2-7,few,TRBV7-6,14,-,CASSLADSPYEQYF,TGTGCCAGCAGCTTAGCTGACTCCCCCTACGAGCAGTACTTC
TRBJ2-7,few,TRBV7-2,15,-,CASSPSPQGTYEQYF,TGTGCCAGCAGCCCTAGCCCCCAGGGTACCTACGAGCAGTACTTC
TRBJ2-1,few,TRBV5-1,16,TRBD2,CASSLVAGAGYNEQFF,TGCGCCAGCAGCTTGGTAGCGGGAGCTGGCTACAATGAGCAGTTCTTC
TRBJ2-7,few,TRBV29-1,13,TRBD2,CSVVLAELYEQYF,TGCAGCGTGGTACTAGCGGAACTCTACGAGCAGTACTTC
TRBJ2-1,once,TRBV20-1,11,-,CSANGGNEQFF,TGCAGTGCCAATGGAGGGAATGAGCAGTTCTTC
TRBJ2-7,-,TRBV6-1,15,-,CASSRIGRTSYEQYF,TGTGCCAGCAGCCGAATAGGGAGGACCTCCTACGAGCAGTACTTC
TRBJ1-2,few,TRBV18,14,-,CASSPPGGTYGYTF,TGTGCCAGCTCACCACCTGGGGGGACCTATGGCTACACCTTC
TRBJ2-7,-,TRBV3-1,16,-,CASSHSPSARAYEQYF,TGTGCCAGCAGCCACTCCCCGTCGGCACGGGCCTACGAGCAGTACTTC
TRBJ2-2,few,TRBV30,15,-,CAWSVQGWNTGELFF,TGTGCCTGGAGTGTACAGGGTTGGAACACCGGGGAGCTGTTTTTT
TRBJ2-2,-,TRBV7-2,15,TRBD1,CASRVDRVGTGELFF,TGTGCCAGCAGGGTCGACAGGGTGGGGACCGGGGAGCTGTTTTTT
TRBJ2-2,many,TRBV10-3,16,-,CAISPSGAVNTGELFF,TGTGCCATCAGCCCCTCGGGGGCTGTGAACACCGGGGAGCTGTTTTTT
TRBJ1-2,few,TRBV7-8,15,-,CASSLARTATYGYTF,TGTGCCAGCAGCTTAGCGCGAACAGCAACCTATGGCTACACCTTC
TRBJ1-1,-,TRBV7-2,14,TRBD1,CASSAGGWGTEAFF,TGTGCCAGCAGCGCAGGGGGCTGGGGCACTGAAGCTTTCTTT
TRBJ2-7,-,TRBV20-1,14,TRBD2,CSVTGLAGVGEQYF,TGCAGTGTTACAGGGCTAGCGGGAGTGGGAGAGCAGTACTTC